These 5 T cell receptor beta chains were sequenced from one sample in a study of a mutant IDH1 vaccine in newly diagnosed glioma. Assay: immunoSEQ multiplex PCR; the TCRdb copy retains only in-frame clones and omits some. The sample consists of just under 95,000 clones, around four fifths of them appearing once. Time point specified: baseline, week 1 (first vaccination visit). Noted treatment: pre-vaccination baseline after standard-of-care therapy. The sample here was PBMCs, taken from a glioma patient treated with radiotherapy, temozolomide or both. These receptors were obtained from a woman aged 45-59 years with glioma.

The CDR3 sequence: CASSQASATGMTGYGYTF. CDR3 DNA: TGCGCCAGCAGCCAAGCGTCGGCGACAGGGATGACGGGCTATGGCTACACCTTC. The chain uses TRBV4-1 and TRBJ1-2, with 7 bases aligning to TRBD1. The ends lost 1 base at V and 4 bases at J; junction bases unmatched: 15. Germline CDR1 is MGHRA and CDR2 is YSYEKL. This CDR3 is 18 amino acids long.

The J gene is TRBJ2-1, the V gene TRBV27; D assignment may be TRBD1 or TRBD2 (5 bases each). V was trimmed by 5 bases and J by 1 base, leaving 9 bases between them. From germline, CDR1 is MNHEY and CDR2 SMNVEV (reference sequence). The CDR3 contains 14 residues. As DNA, the CDR3 is TGTGCCAGCAGTGAGAGGGGTTCCTACAATGAGCAGTTCTTC. Protein sequence: CASSERGSYNEQFF.

The chain links TRBV9 to TRBJ1-3; 7 nucleotides line up with TRBD1. In germline, CDR1 is SGDLS, CDR2 YYNGEE. V gave up 0 bases and J gave up 0 bases; unmatched junction bases: 6. This CDR3 spans 17 amino acids. DNA for the CDR3: TGTGCCAGCAGCGTAGCTACGGGACAGAGCTCTGGAAACACCATATATTTT. Protein product: CASSVATGQSSGNTIYF.

The V call is TRBV10-3, the J call TRBJ1-4, with D possibly matching TRBD1 (5 bases). The germline gives CDR1 ENHRY, CDR2 SYGVKD. The CDR3 runs to 15 residues. The V end lost 4 bases, the J end lost 5 bases, and 14 bases lay between the germline ends. CDR3 bases: TGTGCCATCAGTGGAGTGAGGGGTCGGAATGAAAAACTGTTTTTT. As protein: CAISGVRGRNEKLFF.

The rearrangement joins TRBV27 to TRBJ2-2; 7 nucleotides agree with TRBD2. Germline assignment: CDR1 MNHEY and CDR2 SMNVEV (reference sequence). V trimming: 1 base; J trimming: 5 bases; junction bases outside the gene matches: 10. The CDR3 has 17 residues. This CDR3 reads CASSLLGGQGGTGELFF. The CDR3 nucleotides read TGTGCCAGCAGTTTATTGGGAGGGCAGGGAGGGACCGGGGAGCTGTTTTTT.